This T cell receptor beta chain was retrieved from a study of OX40 agonist ivuxolimab in advanced cancers. V was trimmed by 2 bases and J by 0 bases, leaving 10 bases between them. CDR1 and CDR2 (germline): SEHNR, FQNEAQ (reference sequence). The CDR3 is 16 amino acids. The assay was immunoSEQ multiplex PCR, and TCRdb's table has in-frame clones only and misses some. This table holds some 50,000 clones, around 87% found once. Material: CD4+ or CD8+ T cells sorted from blood, obtained in a trial of the OX40 agonist ivuxolimab. The chain has TRBV7-9 and TRBJ1-4, with D possibly matching TRBD1 (5 bases). This clonotype originated in an adult with an advanced solid tumor such as melanoma, head and neck, liver or kidney cancer. The CDR3 bases are TGTGCCAGCAGCTTATCAGGGCAGTCAACTAATGAAAAACTGTTTTTT. Its protein product is CASSLSGQSTNEKLFF.